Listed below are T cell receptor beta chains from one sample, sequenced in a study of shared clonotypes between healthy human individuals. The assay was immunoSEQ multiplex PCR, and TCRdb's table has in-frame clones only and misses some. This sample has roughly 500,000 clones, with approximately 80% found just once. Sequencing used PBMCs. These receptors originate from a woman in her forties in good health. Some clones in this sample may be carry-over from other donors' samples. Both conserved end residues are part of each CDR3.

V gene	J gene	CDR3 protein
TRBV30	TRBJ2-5	CAWKGADRETQYF
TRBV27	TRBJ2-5	CASSPGRSLYF
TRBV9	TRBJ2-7	CASSVDRGLNEQYF
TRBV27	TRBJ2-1	CASSLALAGNNEQFF
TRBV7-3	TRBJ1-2	CASSSQVGDYGYTF
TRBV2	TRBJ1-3	CASVTASTGNTIYF
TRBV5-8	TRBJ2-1	CASSLRQGSYNEQFF
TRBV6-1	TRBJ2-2	CASSESGNTGELFF
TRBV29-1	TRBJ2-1	CSVQDVWTSKYNEQFF
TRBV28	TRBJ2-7	CASSSGQPTGEQYF
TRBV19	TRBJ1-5	CASSTPALDPQHF
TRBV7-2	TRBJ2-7	CASSWGNSYEQYF
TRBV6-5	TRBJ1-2	CASSYGLKGANYGYTF
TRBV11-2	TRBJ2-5	CASSPNSGISQETQYF
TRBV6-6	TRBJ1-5	CASSYGGNQPQHF
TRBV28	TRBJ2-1	CASSLSGLGTGVTDEQFF
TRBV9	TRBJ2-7	CASSTGQGYEQYF
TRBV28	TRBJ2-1	CASSPRDRFNEQFF
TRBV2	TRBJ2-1	CASSEGEVGYNEQFF
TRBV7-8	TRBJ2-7	CASSPRQGRIGEQYF
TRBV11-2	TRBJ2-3	CASSLTRGSTDTQYF
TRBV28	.	CASSPGSSYEQYF
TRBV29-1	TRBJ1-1	CSGGRGPNTEAFF
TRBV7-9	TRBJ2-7	CASSLSGGYEQYF
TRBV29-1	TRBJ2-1	CSVDQILGNEQFF
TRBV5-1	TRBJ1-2	CASSPGPQEYGYTF
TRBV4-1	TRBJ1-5	CASSQDGGSNQPQHF
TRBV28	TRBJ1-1	CASSRGQNTEAFF
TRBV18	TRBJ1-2	CASSPIGTKNYGYTF
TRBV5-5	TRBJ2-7	CASSLAGGEQYF
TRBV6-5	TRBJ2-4	CASSRGQGNIQYF
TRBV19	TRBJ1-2	CASSTAGQYGVANYGYTF
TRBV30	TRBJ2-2	CATNTRGRLLGELFF
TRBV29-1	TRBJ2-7	CSVEGSQQYEQYF
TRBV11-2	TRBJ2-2	CASSPSWTGNTGELFF
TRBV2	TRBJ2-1	CASRRDYNEQFF
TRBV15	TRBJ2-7	CATSREWSTYEQYF
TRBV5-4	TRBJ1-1	CASSDLGQMNTEAFF
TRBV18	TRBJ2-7	CASSPPTGGEGEQYF
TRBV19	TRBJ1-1	CASRHAGHPLRNTEAFF
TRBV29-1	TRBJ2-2	CSVGVQASGELFF
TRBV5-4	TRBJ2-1	CASSLVTSANEQFF
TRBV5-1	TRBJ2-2	CASSLEGTGGTGELFF